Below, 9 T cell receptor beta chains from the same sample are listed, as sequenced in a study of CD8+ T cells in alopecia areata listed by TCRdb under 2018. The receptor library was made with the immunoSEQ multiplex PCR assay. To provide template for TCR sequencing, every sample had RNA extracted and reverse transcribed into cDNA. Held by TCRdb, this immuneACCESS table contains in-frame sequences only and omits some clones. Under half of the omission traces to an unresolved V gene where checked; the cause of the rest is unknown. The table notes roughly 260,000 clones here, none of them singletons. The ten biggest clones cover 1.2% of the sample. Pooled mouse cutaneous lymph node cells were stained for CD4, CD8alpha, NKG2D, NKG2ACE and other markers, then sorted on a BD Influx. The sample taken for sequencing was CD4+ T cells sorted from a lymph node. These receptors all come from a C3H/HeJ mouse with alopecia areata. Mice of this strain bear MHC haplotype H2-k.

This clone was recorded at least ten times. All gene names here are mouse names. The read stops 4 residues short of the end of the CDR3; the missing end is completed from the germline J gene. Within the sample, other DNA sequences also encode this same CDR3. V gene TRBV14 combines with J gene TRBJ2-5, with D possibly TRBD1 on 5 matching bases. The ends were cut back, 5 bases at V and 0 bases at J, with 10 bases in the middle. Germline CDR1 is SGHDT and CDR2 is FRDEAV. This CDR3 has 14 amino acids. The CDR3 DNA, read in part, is TGTGCCAGCAGCCCGACAGTTAACCAAGAC. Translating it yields CASSPTVNQD. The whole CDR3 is CASSPTVNQDTQYF.

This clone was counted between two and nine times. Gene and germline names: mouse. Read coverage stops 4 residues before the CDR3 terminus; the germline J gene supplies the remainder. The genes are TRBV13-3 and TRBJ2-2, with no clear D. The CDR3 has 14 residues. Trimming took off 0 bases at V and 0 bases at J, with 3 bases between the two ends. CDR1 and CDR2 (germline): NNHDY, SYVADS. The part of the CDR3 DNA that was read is TGTGCCAGCAGTGATGGTGCAAACACCGGG. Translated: CASSDGANTG. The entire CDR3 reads CASSDGANTGQLYF.

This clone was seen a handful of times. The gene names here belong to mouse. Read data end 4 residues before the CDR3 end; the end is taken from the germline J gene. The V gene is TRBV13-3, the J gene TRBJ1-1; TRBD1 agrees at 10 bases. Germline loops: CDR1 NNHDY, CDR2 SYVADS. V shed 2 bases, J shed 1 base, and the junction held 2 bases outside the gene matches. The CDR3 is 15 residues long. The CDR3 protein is CASSETGGGNTEVFF. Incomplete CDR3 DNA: TGTGCCAGCAGTGAGACAGGGGGCGGAAACACA.

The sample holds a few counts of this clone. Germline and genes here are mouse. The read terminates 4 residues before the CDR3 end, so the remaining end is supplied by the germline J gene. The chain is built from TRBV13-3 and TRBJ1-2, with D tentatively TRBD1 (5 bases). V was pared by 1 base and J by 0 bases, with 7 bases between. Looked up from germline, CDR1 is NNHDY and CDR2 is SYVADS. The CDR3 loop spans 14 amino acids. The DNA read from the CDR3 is TGTGCCAGCAGTGATCGGACATCAAACTCC. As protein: CASSDRTSNS. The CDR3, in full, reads CASSDRTSNSDYTF.

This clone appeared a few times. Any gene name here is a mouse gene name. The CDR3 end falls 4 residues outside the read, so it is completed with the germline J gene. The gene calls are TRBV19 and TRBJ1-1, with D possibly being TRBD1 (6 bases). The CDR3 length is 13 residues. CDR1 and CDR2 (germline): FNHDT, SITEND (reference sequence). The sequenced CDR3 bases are TGTGCCAGCAGTCGACTGGGGGGCGGA. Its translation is CASSRLGGG. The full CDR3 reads CASSRLGGGEVFF.

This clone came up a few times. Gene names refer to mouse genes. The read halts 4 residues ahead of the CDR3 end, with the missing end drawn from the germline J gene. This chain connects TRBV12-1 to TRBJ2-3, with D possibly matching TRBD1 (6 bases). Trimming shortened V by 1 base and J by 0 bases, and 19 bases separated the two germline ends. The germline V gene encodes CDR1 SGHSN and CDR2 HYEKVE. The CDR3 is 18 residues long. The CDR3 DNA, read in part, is TGTGCCAGCTCTCTTCTTCCTCGGGACAAAACTAGTGCAGAA. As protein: CASSLLPRDKTSAE. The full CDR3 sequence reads CASSLLPRDKTSAETLYF.

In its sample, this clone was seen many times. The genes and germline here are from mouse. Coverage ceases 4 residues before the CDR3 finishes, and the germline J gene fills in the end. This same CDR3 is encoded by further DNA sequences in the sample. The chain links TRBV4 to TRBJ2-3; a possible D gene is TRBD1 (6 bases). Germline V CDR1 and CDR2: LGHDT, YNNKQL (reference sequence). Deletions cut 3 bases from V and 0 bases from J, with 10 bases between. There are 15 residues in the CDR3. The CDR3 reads CASSYGTTSAETLYF. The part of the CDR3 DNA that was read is TGTGCCAGCAGCTACGGGACAACTAGTGCAGAA.

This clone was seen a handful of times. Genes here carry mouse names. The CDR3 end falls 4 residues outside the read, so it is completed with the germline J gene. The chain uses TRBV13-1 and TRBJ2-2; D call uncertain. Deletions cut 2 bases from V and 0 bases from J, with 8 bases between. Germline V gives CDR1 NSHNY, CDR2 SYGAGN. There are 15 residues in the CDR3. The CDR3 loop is CASSELRANTGQLYF. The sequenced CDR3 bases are TGTGCCAGCAGTGAACTGCGTGCAAACACCGGG.

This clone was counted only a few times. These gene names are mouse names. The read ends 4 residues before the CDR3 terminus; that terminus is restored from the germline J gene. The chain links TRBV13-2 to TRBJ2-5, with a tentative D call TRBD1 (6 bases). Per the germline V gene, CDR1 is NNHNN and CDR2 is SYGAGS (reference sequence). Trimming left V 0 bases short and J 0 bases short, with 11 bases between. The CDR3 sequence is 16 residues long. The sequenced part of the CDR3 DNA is TGTGCCAGCGGTGATGCGCAGGGGCTTAACCAAGAC. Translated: CASGDAQGLNQD. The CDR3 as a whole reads CASGDAQGLNQDTQYF.